This T cell receptor (beta chain) was recorded in a study of tumor-infiltrating lymphocytes in localized non-small cell lung cancer. Study background: Patients included smokers and never-smokers with various histologies, some sampled after neoadjuvant chemotherapy. Tumor tissue and non-adjacent uninvolved lung came from each patient. The study, taken as a whole, reports: Available tissue quantity limited TCR sequencing to a patient subset. IM1 and IM2 tumors showed no difference in T-cell fraction.

This table comes from immunoSEQ multiplex PCR, and its TCRdb copy is limited to in-frame clones, with some not included. The repertoire has 13,000 to 15,000 clones, less than 75% of them found once; the top ten carry approximately 20%. Regarding this clone: Its antigen remains unidentified.

Sequencing was performed on uninvolved lung tissue not adjacent to the tumor. This receptor was obtained from a human donor with non-small cell lung cancer.

The CDR3 reads CASSSFSGQGAKYTEAFF. CDR3 DNA sequence: TGTGCCAGCAGTTCCTTCTCGGGACAGGGGGCGAAGTACACTGAAGCTTTCTTT. J is TRBJ1-1 and V is TRBV27; TRBD1 agrees at 12 bases. Trimming at V came to 4 bases and at J to 3 bases, leaving 12 bases not matched to a gene. The CDR3 covers 18 residues. Per germline, CDR1 MNHEY and CDR2 SMNVEV (reference sequence).